This entry lists 15 T cell receptor beta chains sequenced from one sample in a study of OX40 agonist ivuxolimab in advanced cancers. The assay was immunoSEQ multiplex PCR, and TCRdb's table has in-frame clones only and misses some. The sample consists of 90,000 or so clones, 75% to 90% of them appearing once. The sequencing used CD4+ or CD8+ T cells sorted from blood, collected in a trial of the OX40 agonist ivuxolimab. These receptors all stem from an adult with an advanced solid tumor such as melanoma, head and neck, liver or kidney cancer.

The sample holds one count of this clone. The J gene is TRBJ2-7, the V gene TRBV5-1; possibly TRBD2 for D (6 bases). Looked up from germline, CDR1 is SGHRS and CDR2 is YFSETQ. V was pared by 4 bases and J by 7 bases, with 12 bases between. The CDR3 contains 12 residues. The CDR3 nucleotides read TGCGCCAGCAGCGCTGGGGGGAATGAGCAGTACTTC. This translates into CASSAGGNEQYF.

This clone has a handful of counts. This chain connects TRBV19 to TRBJ2-7; D call uncertain. V lost 4 bases, J lost 6 bases, and 19 bases lay in between. The CDR3 extends over 15 amino acids. Germline V gene lookup returns CDR1 LNHDA and CDR2 SQIVND (reference sequence). CDR3 DNA: TGTGCCAGTAGTAAAGCCCGCCTTTCGACCGGCGAGCAGTACTTC. It encodes CASSKARLSTGEQYF.

This sequence joins TRBV7-9 and TRBJ2-5; no definite D call. The CDR3 totals 14 residues. V shed 10 bases and J shed 2 bases, with 17 bases lying between them. Germline V gives CDR1 SEHNR, CDR2 FQNEAQ (reference sequence). The CDR3 protein is CAIQRADIQETQYF. The CDR3 coding sequence is TGTGCCATCCAAAGGGCAGATATACAAGAGACCCAGTACTTC.

V and J are TRBV11-3 and TRBJ2-3, with 11 bases matching TRBD1. In germline, CDR1 is SGHNT, CDR2 YENEEA. The junction had 10 bases not matched to a gene; V was cut back by 4 bases and J by 4 bases. CDR3 length: 17 residues. CDR3 DNA sequence: TGTGCCAGCAGCTCCGCCCGGGACAGGGGGATGGCAGATACGCAGTATTTT. It is translated as CASSSARDRGMADTQYF.

This chain connects TRBV18 to TRBJ1-3, with D unresolved. Per the germline V gene, CDR1 is KGHSH and CDR2 is LQKENI. This CDR3 comprises 17 residues. V lost 4 bases to trimming and J lost 1 base, with 17 bases between them. Written as DNA, the CDR3 is TGTGCCAGCTCACTCTCTTCGGGGAGTTCATCTGGAAACACCATATATTTT. Protein: CASSLSSGSSSGNTIYF.

The gene calls are TRBV11-1 and TRBJ1-1, with 10 positions matching TRBD1. With V trimmed by 3 bases and J by 11 bases, 9 bases remained unmatched. In germline, CDR1 is SGHAT, CDR2 FQDESV (reference sequence). The CDR3 contains 14 residues. The CDR3 DNA follows: TGTGCCAGCAGCTTCGATGGACAGGGGGATTCGGCTTTCTTT. The encoded protein is CASSFDGQGDSAFF.

This chain joins TRBV9 and TRBJ2-1, with D tentatively TRBD1 or TRBD2 (5 bases each). This CDR3 is built from 16 residues. The germline V gene encodes CDR1 SGDLS and CDR2 YYNGEE. V gave up 5 bases and J gave up 1 base, with 16 bases separating them. The CDR3 nucleotides are TGTGCCAGCAGTCTTTCTGGGGACCGATCCTACAATGAGCAGTTCTTC. Amino acid sequence: CASSLSGDRSYNEQFF.

This rearrangement joins TRBV16 to TRBJ1-2; unclear D gene. The CDR3 totals 13 residues. Trimming stripped 4 bases from V and 1 base from J, with 7 bases between. Germline V CDR1 and CDR2: KGHSY, FQNENV. CDR3: CASSPDINYGYTF. The CDR3 DNA sequence: TGTGCCAGCAGCCCCGATATTAACTATGGCTACACCTTC. The variable domain in full, completed from reference TRBV16 and TRBJ1-2, reads GEEVAQTPKHLVRGEGQKAKLYCAPIKGHSYVFWYQQVLKNEFKFLISFQNENVFDETGMPKERFSAKCLPNSPCSLEIQATKLEDSAVYFCASSPDINYGYTFGSGTRLTVV.

Details on this clone: At one end the junction does not follow the germline gene, possibly because of a read error. The V gene is TRBV6-6, the J gene TRBJ2-3; a weak D match, TRBD2 (6 bases). This CDR3 comprises 13 residues. Germline V gene data show CDR1 as MNHNY and CDR2 as SVGAGI (reference sequence). CDR3 region: CASSSDYRASGFF. DNA for the CDR3: TGTGCCAGCAGTTCGGACTACCGGGCCTCGGGATTCTTT.

J is TRBJ1-6 and V is TRBV6-4; 7 nucleotides align to TRBD1. Unmatched junction bases numbered 6, after V lost 0 bases and J lost 7 bases. Germline V lookup: CDR1 MRHNA, CDR2 SNTAGT. This CDR3 has 16 amino acids. CDR3 in amino acids: CASSDSAGGENSPLHF. CDR3 nucleotides: TGTGCCAGCAGTGACTCGGCAGGGGGAGAAAATTCACCCCTCCACTTT.

The V gene is TRBV9, the J gene TRBJ2-5; 8 bases map to TRBD2. CDR3 length: 17 amino acids. CDR1 is SGDLS and CDR2 is YYNGEE in the germline V gene. The J segment lost 2 bases and the V segment lost 4 bases, leaving 13 bases of the junction unmatched. Here the CDR3 reads CASSPVWLAGRQETQYF. The CDR3 DNA reads TGTGCCAGCAGCCCAGTGTGGCTAGCGGGCCGGCAAGAGACCCAGTACTTC.

The sample holds one count of this clone. The J gene is TRBJ2-1, the V gene TRBV6-6; D gene uncertain. Germline lookup yields CDR1 MNHNY and CDR2 SVGAGI (reference sequence). V lost 5 bases and J 10 bases, leaving 15 bases between the germline ends. The length of the CDR3 is 13 residues. Written as DNA, the CDR3 is TGTGCCAGCAGTGCCGCCGGCGGCGGCGAGCAGTTCTTC. This sequence encodes CASSAAGGGEQFF.

Here the CDR3 reads CASSLEQESNYGYTF. CDR3 in DNA: TGTGCCAGCAGCTTAGAACAGGAGTCTAACTATGGCTACACCTTC. The chain combines TRBV7-2 with TRBJ1-2; possible D gene TRBD1, 5 bases. The CDR3 runs to 15 residues. The ends were cut back, 1 base at V and 0 bases at J, with 9 bases in the middle. Germline V gene sequence: CDR1 SGHTA, CDR2 FQGNSA. The entire variable domain, with the rest obtained from reference TRBV7-2 and TRBJ1-2, is as follows: GAGVSQSPSNKVTEKGKDVELRCDPISGHTALYWYRQSLGQGLEFLIYFQGNSAPDKSGLPSDRFSAERTGGSVSTLTIQRTQQEDSAVYLCASSLEQESNYGYTFGSGTRLTVV.

This sequence joins TRBV2 and TRBJ2-3, with 14 bases identical to TRBD2. CDR3 length: 15 residues. Germline V lookup: CDR1 SNHLY, CDR2 FYNNEI. With V trimmed by 6 bases and J by 5 bases, 4 bases remained unmatched. CDR3: CASSWTSGGLDTQYF. CDR3 nucleotides: TGTGCCAGCAGCTGGACTAGCGGGGGGTTAGATACGCAGTATTTT.

The chain links TRBV5-1 to TRBJ2-2, with D hard to call. Trimming stripped 0 bases from V and 4 bases from J, with 10 bases between. This CDR3 contains 15 residues. In germline, CDR1 is SGHRS, CDR2 YFSETQ. This CDR3 is CASSLEAGGTGELFF. In DNA, the CDR3 is TGCGCCAGCAGCTTGGAGGCAGGCGGCACCGGGGAGCTGTTTTTT.